The clone carrying this T cell receptor beta chain was seen a handful of times. Its specificity is unknown. This specimen comes from a study of T-cell reconstitution after alpha-beta-depleted transplantation in children. The study's findings and limits: Several hundred expanded graft clones reportedly were the source of alpha-beta T cells about two months after transplant. The study traced high day-60 TCRbeta diversity in some patients to surviving recipient T cells and thymic progenitors. T-cell counts and diversity at one year following transplant were attributed mainly to newly produced T cells.

Trimming stripped 0 bases from V and 0 bases from J, with 10 bases between. The CDR3 spans 16 residues. Germline loops: CDR1 SGHDT, CDR2 YYEEEE. Unique molecular identifiers featured in how the TCRbeta library was prepared. MiXCR, run by TCRdb on the PCR reads, gives a single entry per CDR3 protein. The sample has around 490,000 distinct CDR3 sequences, 10% to 12% seen once. The receptor comes from a female patient aged 2 to 10 who had a stem cell transplant for aplastic anemia, so the T cells may come from the graft donor. The starting material was PBMCs, mostly from graft donor cells, obtained 180 days after TCRalphabeta/CD19-depleted stem cell transplant. The rearrangement joins TRBV5-6 to TRBJ1-5; D is uncertain. The CDR3 sequence: CASSLGRQDSNQPQHF. CDR3 coding DNA: TGTGCCAGCAGCTTGGGAAGGCAGGATAGCAATCAGCCCCAGCATTTT.